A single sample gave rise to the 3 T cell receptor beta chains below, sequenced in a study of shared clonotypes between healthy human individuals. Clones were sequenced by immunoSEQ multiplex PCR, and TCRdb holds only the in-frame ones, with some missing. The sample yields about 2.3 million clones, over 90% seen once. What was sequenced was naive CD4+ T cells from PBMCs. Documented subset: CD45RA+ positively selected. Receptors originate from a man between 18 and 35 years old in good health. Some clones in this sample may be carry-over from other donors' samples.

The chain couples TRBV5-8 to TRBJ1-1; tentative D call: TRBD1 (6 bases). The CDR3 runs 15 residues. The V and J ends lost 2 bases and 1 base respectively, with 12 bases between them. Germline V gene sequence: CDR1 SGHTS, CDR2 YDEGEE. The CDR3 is CASSFFLGANTEAFF. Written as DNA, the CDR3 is TGTGCCAGCAGCTTTTTTCTGGGGGCGAACACTGAAGCTTTCTTT.

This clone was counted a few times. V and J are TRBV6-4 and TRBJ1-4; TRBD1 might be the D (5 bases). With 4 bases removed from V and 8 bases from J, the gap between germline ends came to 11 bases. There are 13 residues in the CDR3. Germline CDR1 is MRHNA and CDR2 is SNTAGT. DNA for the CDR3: TGTGCCAGCAGTGGAGGTCCAGGGGAAAAACTGTTTTTT. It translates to CASSGGPGEKLFF.

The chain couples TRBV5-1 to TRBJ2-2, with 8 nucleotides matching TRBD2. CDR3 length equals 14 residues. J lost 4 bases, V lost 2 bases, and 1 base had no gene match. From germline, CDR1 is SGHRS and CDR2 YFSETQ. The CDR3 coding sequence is TGCGCCAGCAGCTTCGGGAGGGCCACCGGGGAGCTGTTTTTT. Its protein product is CASSFGRATGELFF.